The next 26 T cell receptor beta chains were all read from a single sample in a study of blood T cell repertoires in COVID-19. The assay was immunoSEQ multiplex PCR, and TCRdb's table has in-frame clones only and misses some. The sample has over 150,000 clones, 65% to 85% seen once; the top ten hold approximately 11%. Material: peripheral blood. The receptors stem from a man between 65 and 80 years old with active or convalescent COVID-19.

CDR3 amino acids: CASSGYGGKNTEAFF. The CDR3 DNA reads TGCGCCAGCAGCGGGTACGGGGGTAAGAACACTGAAGCTTTCTTT. The chain joins TRBV4-1 to TRBJ1-1; D is possibly TRBD1 (5 bases). The CDR3 runs 15 residues. CDR1 is MGHRA and CDR2 is YSYEKL in the germline V gene. V lost 5 bases to trimming and J lost 1 base, with 14 bases between them.

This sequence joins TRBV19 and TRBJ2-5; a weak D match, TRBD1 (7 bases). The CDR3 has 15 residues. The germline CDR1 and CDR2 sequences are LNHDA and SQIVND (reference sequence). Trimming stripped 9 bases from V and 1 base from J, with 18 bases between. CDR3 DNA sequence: TGTGCCAGCCGTGCAGGGGGACTGAGCCAAGAGACCCAGTACTTC. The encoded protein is CASRAGGLSQETQYF.

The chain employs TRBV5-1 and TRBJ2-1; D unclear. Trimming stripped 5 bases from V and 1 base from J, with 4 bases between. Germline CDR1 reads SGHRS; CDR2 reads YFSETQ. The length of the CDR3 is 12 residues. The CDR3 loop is CASRESYNEQFF. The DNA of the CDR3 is TGCGCCAGCAGGGAGTCCTACAATGAGCAGTTCTTC.

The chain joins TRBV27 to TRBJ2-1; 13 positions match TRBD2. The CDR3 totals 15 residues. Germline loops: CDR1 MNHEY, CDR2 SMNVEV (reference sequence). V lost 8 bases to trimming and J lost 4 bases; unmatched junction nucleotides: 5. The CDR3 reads CASGRTSGGYNEQFF. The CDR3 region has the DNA TGTGCCAGCGGACGGACTAGCGGGGGTTACAATGAGCAGTTCTTC.

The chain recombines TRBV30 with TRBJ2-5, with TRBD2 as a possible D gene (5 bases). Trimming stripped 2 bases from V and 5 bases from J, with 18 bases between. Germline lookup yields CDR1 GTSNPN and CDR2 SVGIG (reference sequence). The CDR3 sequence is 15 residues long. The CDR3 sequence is CAWSREGSIAETQYF. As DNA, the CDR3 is TGTGCCTGGAGTAGAGAGGGCAGTATAGCGGAGACCCAGTACTTC.

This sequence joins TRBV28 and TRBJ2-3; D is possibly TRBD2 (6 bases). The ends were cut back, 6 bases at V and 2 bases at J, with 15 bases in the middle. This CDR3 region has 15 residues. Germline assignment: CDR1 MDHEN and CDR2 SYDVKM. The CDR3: CASRLGRGLTDTQYF. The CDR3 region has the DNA TGTGCCAGCAGACTTGGGCGGGGCCTCACAGATACGCAGTATTTT.

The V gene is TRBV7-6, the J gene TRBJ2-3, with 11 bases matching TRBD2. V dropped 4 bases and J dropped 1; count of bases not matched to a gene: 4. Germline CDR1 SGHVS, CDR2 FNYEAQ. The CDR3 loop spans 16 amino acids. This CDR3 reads CASSSRTSGRTDTQYF. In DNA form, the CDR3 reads TGTGCCAGCAGCTCTCGGACTAGCGGGCGCACAGATACGCAGTATTTT.

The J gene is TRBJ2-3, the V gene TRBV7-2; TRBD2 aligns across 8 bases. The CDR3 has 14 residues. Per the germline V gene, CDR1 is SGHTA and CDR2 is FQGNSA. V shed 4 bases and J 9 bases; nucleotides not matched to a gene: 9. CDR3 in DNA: TGTGCCAGCAGCTCTAATCCCGGGGGGGAAACGCAGTATTTT. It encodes CASSSNPGGETQYF.

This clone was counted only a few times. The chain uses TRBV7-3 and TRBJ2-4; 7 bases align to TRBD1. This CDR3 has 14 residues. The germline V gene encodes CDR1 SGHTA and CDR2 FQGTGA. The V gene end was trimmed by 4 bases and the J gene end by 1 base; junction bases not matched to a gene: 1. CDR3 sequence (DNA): TGTGCCAGCAGCTCGACAGGGGCCAAAAACATTCAGTACTTC. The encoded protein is CASSSTGAKNIQYF.

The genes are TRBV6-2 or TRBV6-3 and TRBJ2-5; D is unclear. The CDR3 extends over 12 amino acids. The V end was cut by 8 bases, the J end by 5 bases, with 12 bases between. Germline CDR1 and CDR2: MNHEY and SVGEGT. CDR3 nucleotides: TGTGCCAGCGGCCTCCGTCTGGAGACCCAGTACTTC. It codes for CASGLRLETQYF.

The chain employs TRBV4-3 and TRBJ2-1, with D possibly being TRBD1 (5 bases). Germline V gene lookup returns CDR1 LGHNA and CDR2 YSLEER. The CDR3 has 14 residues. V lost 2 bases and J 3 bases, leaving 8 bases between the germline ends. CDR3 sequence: CASSQQDSYNEQFF. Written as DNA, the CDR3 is TGCGCCAGCAGCCAACAAGACAGCTACAATGAGCAGTTCTTC.

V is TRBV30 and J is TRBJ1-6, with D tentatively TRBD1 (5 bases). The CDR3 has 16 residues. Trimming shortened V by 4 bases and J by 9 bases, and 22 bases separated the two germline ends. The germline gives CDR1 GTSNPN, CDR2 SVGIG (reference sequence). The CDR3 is CAWTSGGSDTGSPLHF. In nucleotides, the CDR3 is TGTGCCTGGACATCCGGGGGGTCGGATACGGGTTCACCCCTCCACTTT.

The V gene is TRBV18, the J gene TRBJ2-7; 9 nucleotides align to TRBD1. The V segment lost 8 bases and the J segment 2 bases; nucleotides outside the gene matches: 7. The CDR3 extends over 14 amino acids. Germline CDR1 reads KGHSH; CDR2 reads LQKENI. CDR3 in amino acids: CASTPGTGTYEQYF. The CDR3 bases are TGTGCCAGCACCCCCGGGACAGGGACCTACGAGCAGTACTTC.

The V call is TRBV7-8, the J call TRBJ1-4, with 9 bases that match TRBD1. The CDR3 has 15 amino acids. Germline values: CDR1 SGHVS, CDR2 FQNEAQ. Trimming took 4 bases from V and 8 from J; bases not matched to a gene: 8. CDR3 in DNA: TGTGCCAGCAGCTGGGGCGGGACAGGGTTCGAAAAACTGTTTTTT. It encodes CASSWGGTGFEKLFF. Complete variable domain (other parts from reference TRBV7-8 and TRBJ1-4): GAGVSQSPRYKVAKRGQDVALRCDPISGHVSLFWYQQALGQGPEFLTYFQNEAQLDKSGLPSDRFFAERPEGSVSTLKIQRTQQEDSAVYLCASSWGGTGFEKLFFGSGTQLSVL.

The CDR3 is CASSYSGNMNTEAFF. The CDR3, as DNA: TGTGCCAGCAGTTACTCTGGCAACATGAACACTGAAGCTTTCTTT. The chain joins TRBV6-5 to TRBJ1-1, with no clear D. The CDR3 runs 15 residues. V shed 0 bases and J shed 0 bases, with 8 bases lying between them. Germline lookup yields CDR1 MNHEY and CDR2 SVGAGI.

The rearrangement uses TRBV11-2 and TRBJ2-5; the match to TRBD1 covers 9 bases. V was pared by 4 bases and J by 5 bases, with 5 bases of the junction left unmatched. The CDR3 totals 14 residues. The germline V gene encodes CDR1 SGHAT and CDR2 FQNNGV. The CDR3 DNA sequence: TGTGCCAGCAGCTCATGGACAGGGGACGAGACCCAGTACTTC. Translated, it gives CASSSWTGDETQYF.

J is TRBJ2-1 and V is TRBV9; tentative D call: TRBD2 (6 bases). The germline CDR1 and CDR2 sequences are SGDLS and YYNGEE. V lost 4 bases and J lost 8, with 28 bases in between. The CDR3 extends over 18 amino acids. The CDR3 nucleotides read TGTGCCAGCAGCCCCCGCGGGGTTGGGGGGTCCGTGAGGGATGAGCAGTTCTTC. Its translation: CASSPRGVGGSVRDEQFF.

CDR3 region: CASSEAGAENTEAFF. DNA for the CDR3: TGTGCCAGCAGTGAAGCAGGGGCAGAGAACACTGAAGCTTTCTTT. V and J are TRBV6-1 and TRBJ1-1; possibly TRBD1 for D (5 bases). The CDR3 is made up of 15 amino acids. Germline CDR1 MNHNS, CDR2 SASEGT. The V end lost 0 bases, the J end lost 1 base, and 9 bases lay between the germline ends.

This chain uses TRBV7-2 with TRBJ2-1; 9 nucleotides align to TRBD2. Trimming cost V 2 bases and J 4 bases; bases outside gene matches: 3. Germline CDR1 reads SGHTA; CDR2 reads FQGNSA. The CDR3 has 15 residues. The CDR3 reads CASSLLAGGYNEQFF. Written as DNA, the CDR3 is TGTGCCAGCAGCTTACTGGCGGGGGGGTACAATGAGCAGTTCTTC.

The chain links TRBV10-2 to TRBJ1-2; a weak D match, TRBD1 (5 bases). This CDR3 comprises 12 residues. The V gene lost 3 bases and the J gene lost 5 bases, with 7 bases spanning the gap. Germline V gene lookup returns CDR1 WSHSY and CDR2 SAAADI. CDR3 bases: TGCGCCAGCAGTGACGGGGGGTATGGCTACACCTTC. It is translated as CASSDGGYGYTF.

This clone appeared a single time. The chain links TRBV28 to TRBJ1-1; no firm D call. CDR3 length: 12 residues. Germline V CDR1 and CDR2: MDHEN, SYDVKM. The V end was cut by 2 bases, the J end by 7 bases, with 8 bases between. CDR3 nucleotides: TGTGCCAGCAGTTTACGACCAGGTGAAGCTTTCTTT. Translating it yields CASSLRPGEAFF. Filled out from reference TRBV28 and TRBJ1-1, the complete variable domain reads DVKVTQSSRYLVKRTGEKVFLECVQDMDHENMFWYRQDPGLGLRLIYFSYDVKMKEKGDIPEGYSVSREKKERFSLILESASTNQTSMYLCASSLRPGEAFFGQGTRLTVV.

DNA for the CDR3: TGCAGCATCCGGGACAGGGGGCGAGAGACCCAGTACTTC. It encodes CSIRDRGRETQYF. The gene calls are TRBV29-1 and TRBJ2-5; 12 nucleotides match TRBD1. The CDR3 has 13 residues. In germline, CDR1 is SQVTM, CDR2 ANQGSEA. V trimming: 8 bases; J trimming: 4 bases; junction bases outside the gene matches: 5.

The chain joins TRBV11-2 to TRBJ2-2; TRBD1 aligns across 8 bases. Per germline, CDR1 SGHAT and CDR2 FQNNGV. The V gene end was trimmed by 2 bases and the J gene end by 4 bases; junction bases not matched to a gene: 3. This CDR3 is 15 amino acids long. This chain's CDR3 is CASSLKTGGTGELFF. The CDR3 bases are TGTGCCAGCAGCTTAAAAACAGGGGGCACCGGGGAGCTGTTTTTT. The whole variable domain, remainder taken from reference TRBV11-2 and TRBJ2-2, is EAGVAQSPRYKIIEKRQSVAFWCNPISGHATLYWYQQILGQGPKLLIQFQNNGVVDDSQLPKDRFSAERLKGVDSTLKIQPAKLEDSAVYLCASSLKTGGTGELFFGEGSRLTVL.

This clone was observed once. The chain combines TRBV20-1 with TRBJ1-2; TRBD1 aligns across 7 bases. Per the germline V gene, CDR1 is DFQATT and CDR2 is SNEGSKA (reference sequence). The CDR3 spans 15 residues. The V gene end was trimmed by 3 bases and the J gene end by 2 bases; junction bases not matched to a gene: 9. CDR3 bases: TGCAGTGCTAGTAGCAACCCGACAGGGAACTATGGCTACACCTTC. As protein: CSASSNPTGNYGYTF.

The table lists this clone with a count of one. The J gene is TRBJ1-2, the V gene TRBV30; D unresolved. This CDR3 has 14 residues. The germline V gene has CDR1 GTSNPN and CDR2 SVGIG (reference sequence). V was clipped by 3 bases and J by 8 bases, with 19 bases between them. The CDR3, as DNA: TGTGCCTGGAGAGACGCCGGGATCGCGGGAGGCTACACCTTC. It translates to CAWRDAGIAGGYTF. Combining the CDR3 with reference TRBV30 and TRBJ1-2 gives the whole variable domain SQTIHQWPATLVQPVGSPLSLECTVEGTSNPNLYWYRQAAGRGLQLLFYSVGIGQISSEVPQNLSASRPQDRQFILSSKKLLLSDSGFYLCAWRDAGIAGGYTFGSGTRLTVV.

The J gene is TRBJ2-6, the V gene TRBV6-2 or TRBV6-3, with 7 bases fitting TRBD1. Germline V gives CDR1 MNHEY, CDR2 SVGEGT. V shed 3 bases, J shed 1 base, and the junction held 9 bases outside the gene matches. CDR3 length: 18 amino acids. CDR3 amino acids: CASSYRTGALSGANVLTF. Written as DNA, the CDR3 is TGTGCCAGCAGTTATAGGACAGGCGCCTTATCTGGGGCCAACGTCCTGACTTTC.